The rows below give T cell receptor beta chains drawn from one sample of a study of CD8 T cells in ankylosing spondylitis. TCRdb reanalysed the 5' RACE reads using MiXCR and keeps one entry per CDR3 protein. The sample contains roughly 670,000 distinct CDR3 sequences, around 17% of which appear only once. Material: blood, either unsorted or a sorted T cell fraction (not recorded which). The receptors come from a male donor with ankylosing spondylitis. Both conserved end residues are trimmed from each CDR3. The order of the fields is V gene, CDR3 length, J gene, CDR3 protein.

>TRBV7-9|11|TRBJ2-7
ASSKDRGFEQY
>TRBV13|13|TRBJ2-7
ASSSRTLEVDEQY
>TRBV20-1|9|TRBJ2-1
SARDQGANF
>TRBV7-3|19|TRBJ1-6
ASSSSHPALVGTAENSPLH
>TRBV29-1|12|TRBJ1-1
SVAHDRLHTEAF
>TRBV6-5|13|TRBJ1-6
ASSYNQGTNSPLH
>TRBV29-1|10|TRBJ1-1
SVPGQGAEAF
>TRBV20-1|13|TRBJ2-2
SARDSGLNTGELF
>TRBV18|11|TRBJ1-1
ASARLKDGEAF
>TRBV11-3|15|TRBJ2-5
ASSPPGLAGGGETQY
>TRBV5-1|13|TRBJ2-1
ASSLAPGSNNEQF
>TRBV6-2/TRBV6-3|12|TRBJ2-7
ASSLSGMIYEQY
>TRBV12-3/TRBV12-4|13|TRBJ2-5
ASSLIPGGQETQY
>TRBV12-3/TRBV12-4|13|TRBJ2-1
ASSHYGTVEPLRF
>TRBV7-9|12|TRBJ1-1
ASSLVQTHTEAF
>TRBV11-2|12|TRBJ2-7
ASSLYLANYEQY
>TRBV6-2/TRBV6-3|13|TRBJ1-5
ASSPGWGDNQPQH
>TRBV29-1|13|TRBJ2-1
SVEDDRVSYNEQF
>TRBV28|12|TRBJ1-3
ASSPPDPGNTIY
>TRBV10-3|12|TRBJ1-6
AISDKDSNSPLH
>TRBV12-3/TRBV12-4|14|TRBJ2-1
ASSSLPGLAGVEQF
>TRBV4-2|13|TRBJ2-7
ASSFRLAGTYEQY
>TRBV12-3/TRBV12-4|12|TRBJ1-6
ASTRGAGDSPLH
>TRBV4-2|11|TRBJ2-2
ASSQVAQGELF
>TRBV20-1|14|TRBJ2-1
SVEVLAPESYNEQF
>TRBV12-3/TRBV12-4|12|TRBJ1-5
ASSPADGYQPQH
>TRBV12-3/TRBV12-4|10|TRBJ2-1
ASSSGDDEQF